Shown below are 14 T cell receptor beta chains from a single sample sequenced in a study of post-analysis software for immune sequencing data (dated by TCRdb to between 2014 and 2017). Overall study results and their limits: Patients showed significantly higher frequencies than controls for roughly five TRBV segments, among them TRBV5-6, TRBV5-1 and TRBV20-1.

Library creation used PCR. Sequencing was performed on an Illumina HiSeq 2500. To reduce PCR and sequencing biases, unique molecular identifiers were built into the TCR beta cDNA libraries. TCRdb applied fastp at Q25 and MiXCR to the public reads, then kept only in-frame beta chains. Identical CDR3 protein sequences are pooled into one entry, listed with their most common genes and DNA. The sample table holds 500,000 to 600,000 distinct CDR3 sequences, of which roughly two fifths were seen once. The top ten constitute approximately 1.7% of the sample. The antigens for these receptors are not known. Sequenced material: blood. These receptors were obtained from a girl aged 10-17 years with multiple sclerosis.

The chain employs TRBV29-1 and TRBJ2-1; 13 nucleotides match TRBD2. The CDR3 spans 14 residues. Germline V gene lookup returns CDR1 SQVTM and CDR2 ANQGSEA. The ends lost 6 bases at V and 9 bases at J; junction bases unmatched: 8. The DNA for the CDR3 is TGCAGCGTGCTGACTAGCGGGAGGTCAGGTGAGCAGTTCTTC. This encodes CSVLTSGRSGEQFF.

This chain links TRBV5-1 with TRBJ2-3; tentatively, D is TRBD1 (6 bases). Trimming removed 4 bases from V and 3 bases from J, with 12 bases in between. This CDR3 spans 14 amino acids. The germline CDR1 and CDR2 sequences are SGHRS and YFSETQ. The CDR3 loop is CASSVDSRTDTQYF. CDR3 nucleotides: TGCGCCAGCAGCGTGGACAGCCGGACAGATACGCAGTATTTT.

This clonotype was detected a few times. The chain joins TRBV3-1 to TRBJ2-1; weak D call: TRBD1 (6 bases). CDR1 LGHDT and CDR2 YNNKEL come from the germline V gene (reference sequence). This CDR3 comprises 13 residues. The V gene lost 4 bases and the J gene lost 6 bases, with 10 bases spanning the gap. This CDR3 reads CASSRLGGNEQFF. DNA for the CDR3: TGTGCCAGCAGCCGCCTAGGGGGCAATGAGCAGTTCTTC.

Regarding this clonotype: The junction shows a germline mismatch at one end, possibly a read error. V is TRBV6-5 and J is TRBJ2-3, with D possibly TRBD1 on 5 matching bases. Germline V lookup: CDR1 MNHEY, CDR2 SVGAGI. The CDR3 has 14 residues. Here the CDR3 DNA reads TGTGCTAGCAGTTCATACAGGATCACAGATACGCAGTATTTT. This codes for CASSSYRITDTQYF.

V is TRBV4-2 and J is TRBJ2-7, with a tentative D call TRBD2 (6 bases). Germline V gives CDR1 LGHNA, CDR2 YNFKEQ. V lost 4 bases, J lost 2 bases, and 15 bases lay in between. This CDR3 region has 15 residues. The CDR3 reads CASSLKVGTAYEQYF. Here the CDR3 DNA reads TGTGCCAGCAGCCTAAAGGTCGGGACTGCCTACGAGCAGTACTTC.

The J gene is TRBJ2-7, the V gene TRBV10-3, with 8 positions matching TRBD1. The germline gives CDR1 ENHRY, CDR2 SYGVKD. The CDR3 is 15 residues long. V gave up 6 bases and J gave up 6 bases; unmatched junction bases: 13. The CDR3: CAISPPDRGVFEQYF. In nucleotides, the CDR3 is TGTGCCATCAGCCCGCCTGACAGGGGCGTTTTCGAGCAGTACTTC.

This clonotype was observed a few times. The chain uses TRBV20-1 and TRBJ2-3; D remains ambiguous. The CDR3 totals 12 residues. V lost 6 bases, J lost 3 bases, and 10 bases lay in between. The germline V gene encodes CDR1 DFQATT and CDR2 SNEGSKA (reference sequence). In DNA form, the CDR3 reads TGCAGTGCACCCCTAGGAACAGATACGCAGTATTTT. Encoded protein: CSAPLGTDTQYF.

This clonotype was seen a handful of times. The chain couples TRBV15 to TRBJ2-7; 7 bases fit TRBD1. Germline V lookup: CDR1 LNHNV, CDR2 YYDKDF (reference sequence). This CDR3 has 15 amino acids. Trimming at V came to 0 bases and at J to 3 bases, leaving 5 bases not matched to a gene. The CDR3 region is CATSRDAQGHYEQYF. The CDR3 bases are TGTGCCACCAGCAGAGATGCACAGGGGCACTACGAGCAGTACTTC.

The chain uses TRBV5-1 and TRBJ1-1; D call uncertain. The CDR3 contains 15 residues. V lost 0 bases and J lost 5, with 14 bases in between. Germline CDR1 reads SGHRS; CDR2 reads YFSETQ. CDR3 coding DNA: TGCGCCAGCAGCTTGGAAAACCGAAAAGGAACTGAAGCTTTCTTT. This gives the protein CASSLENRKGTEAFF.

The V gene is TRBV6-2 or TRBV6-3, the J gene TRBJ2-1; D call uncertain. V was shortened by 2 bases and J by 5 bases, with 13 bases between the two germline ends. This CDR3 spans 15 amino acids. Germline CDR1 MNHEY, CDR2 SVGEGT. The CDR3: CASSYPSPLNNEQFF. The DNA of the CDR3 is TGTGCCAGCAGTTACCCCAGTCCGCTGAACAATGAGCAGTTCTTC.

The V call is TRBV7-9, the J call TRBJ2-5, with D possibly matching TRBD1 (6 bases). Germline-derived CDR1 and CDR2 are SEHNR and FQNEAQ (reference sequence). This CDR3 spans 14 amino acids. Trimming removed 4 bases at V and 4 bases at J, with 13 bases between. DNA for the CDR3: TGTGCCAGCAGCTCCCCGGACAGACGAGAGACCCAGTACTTC. Translating gives CASSSPDRRETQYF.

This clonotype was seen a few times. The chain recombines TRBV12-3 or TRBV12-4 with TRBJ1-2; D is undetermined. Trimming pared 5 bases from V and 5 bases from J, leaving 12 bases between. The CDR3 is 13 residues long. CDR3 residues: CASSTGPLYGYTF. CDR3 coding DNA: TGTGCCAGCAGTACCGGGCCCTTGTATGGCTACACCTTC.

This clonotype was detected a few times. The chain couples TRBV4-1 to TRBJ1-5; D perhaps matches TRBD1 (5 bases). This CDR3 spans 13 amino acids. V dropped 1 base and J dropped 9 bases, with 10 bases sitting between them. Germline CDR1 and CDR2: MGHRA and YSYEKL. CDR3 sequence reads: CASSQGPGPPQHF. CDR3 DNA: TGCGCCAGCAGCCAAGGCCCGGGGCCGCCCCAGCATTTT.

This chain connects TRBV12-3 or TRBV12-4 to TRBJ2-7; possibly TRBD1 or TRBD2 for D (5 bases each). Trimming shortened V by 5 bases and J by 1 base, and 15 bases separated the two germline ends. CDR3 size: 15 residues. This CDR3 reads CASSPTPGPSYEQYF. CDR3 in DNA: TGTGCCAGCAGTCCCACCCCGGGGCCTTCCTACGAGCAGTACTTC.